One sample yielded the 8 T cell receptor beta chains listed below, sequenced in a study of blood T cells in healthy people across ages. PCR was performed a second time for about 7 to 11 cycles using a sample-barcoded 5' primer and a J-beta primer mix. From the 5' RACE reads, TCRdb called clonotypes with MiXCR, one entry per CDR3 protein. The data show more than 800,000 distinct CDR3 sequences, about 28% seen once. Sequencing was carried out using blood. These receptors all come from a woman aged 80 or over in good health.

This clonotype was counted at least ten times. The genes are TRBV11-2 and TRBJ2-7; 8 nucleotides line up with TRBD1. The closer fit of TRBJ2-5 to the DNA end suggests the J call may be wrong. Germline CDR1 SGHAT, CDR2 FQNNGV. The CDR3 loop spans 13 amino acids. For the CDR3, the DNA is TGTGCCAGCAGCTCGGACAGGGCGGAGACCCAGTACTTC. It translates to CASSSDRAETQYF.

In this sample, this clonotype turned up many times. At one end the junction does not follow the germline gene, possibly because of a read error. The chain couples TRBV7-2 to TRBJ2-5; TRBD2 matches 11 bases. The length of the CDR3 is 14 residues. In germline, CDR1 is SGHTA, CDR2 FQGNSA. The CDR3 region has the DNA TGTGCCAGCAGCCTAGCGGGGGGCCGGGAGACCCAGTACTTC. This encodes CASSLAGGRETQYF.

This clonotype showed up many times. The chain employs TRBV20-1 and TRBJ2-3; no firm D call. V was shortened by 5 bases and J by 1 base, with 10 bases between the two germline ends. Germline V gives CDR1 DFQATT, CDR2 SNEGSKA (reference sequence). CDR3 length: 13 amino acids. Here the CDR3 reads CSAPNSGTDTQYF. Written as DNA, the CDR3 is TGCAGTGCTCCCAACTCGGGCACAGATACGCAGTATTTT.

To note about this clonotype: Germline is not matched at one junction end, which may reflect a read error. The chain is built from TRBV14 and TRBJ2-1, with a possible D match to TRBD1 (6 bases). Germline-derived CDR1 and CDR2 are SGHDN and FVKESK. The CDR3 is made up of 14 amino acids. This CDR3 is CASRLTGSYNGQFF. CDR3 nucleotides: TGTGCCAGCAGACTAACAGGGTCCTACAATGGGCAGTTCTTC.

This clonotype was seen a few times. The chain carries TRBV4-3 and TRBJ1-1; unclear D gene. Trimming took off 4 bases at V and 3 bases at J, with 12 bases between the two ends. CDR3 size: 14 residues. Germline CDR1 LGHNA, CDR2 YSLEER. The CDR3 is CASSPTYLDTEAFF. CDR3 sequence (DNA): TGCGCCAGCAGCCCAACGTACTTAGACACTGAAGCTTTCTTT.

This clonotype was counted at least ten times. The chain joins TRBV20-1 to TRBJ2-1, with TRBD1 matching 9 bases. Germline CDR1 and CDR2: DFQATT and SNEGSKA (reference sequence). The CDR3 spans 14 residues. With 6 bases clipped from V and 7 bases from J, the junction kept 10 bases outside the gene matches. The DNA of the CDR3 is TGCAGTGCCACAGGGGGCTCTAGGTCTAATGAGCAGTTCTTC. Amino acids: CSATGGSRSNEQFF.

This clonotype was observed at least ten times. The rearrangement links TRBV7-2 to TRBJ2-7; 8 nucleotides line up with TRBD2. Germline CDR1 and CDR2: SGHTA and FQGNSA. The length of the CDR3 is 16 residues. V lost 2 bases and J lost 1; bases outside the gene matches: 7. The CDR3 coding sequence is TGTGCCAGCAGCTTATCGGGTAGCGGGGTATCCTACGAGCAGTACTTC. This codes for CASSLSGSGVSYEQYF.

Remarks on this clonotype: The junction departs from the called germline gene at one end, perhaps through a read error. J is TRBJ2-7 and V is TRBV6-2 or TRBV6-3; a possible D gene is TRBD1 (5 bases). Looked up from germline, CDR1 is MNHEY and CDR2 is SVGEGT. CDR3 size: 17 residues. Here the CDR3 DNA reads TGTGCCGGCAGAGGACAAACCTCCCTCAAACTCTCCTACGAGCAGTACTTC. Amino acids: CAGRGQTSLKLSYEQYF.